A single sample gave rise to the 11 T cell receptor beta chains below, sequenced in a study of cytomegalovirus exposure and HLA in healthy donors. In the PCR, 60 Vbeta and 13 Jbeta primers were used. Generated by immunoSEQ multiplex PCR, the TCRdb table keeps only in-frame clones and is missing some. The data show some 200,000 clones, with 75% to 85% seen just once and 2.5% to 3% held by the top ten. Material: PBMCs. These receptors all come from a woman aged 40 to 55 in good health and CMV-seronegative.

The chain couples TRBV7-3 to TRBJ2-1; no firm D call. The CDR3 totals 12 residues. Trimming removed 5 bases from V and 10 bases from J, with 12 bases in between. Per the germline V gene, CDR1 is SGHTA and CDR2 is FQGTGA. CDR3 in amino acids: CASSVPRGEQFF. Here the CDR3 DNA reads TGTGCCAGCAGCGTCCCAAGAGGCGAGCAGTTCTTC. The full variable domain, with the rest looked up from reference TRBV7-3 and TRBJ2-1, is GAGVSQTPSNKVTEKGKYVELRCDPISGHTALYWYRQSLGQGPEFLIYFQGTGAADDSGLPNDRFFAVRPEGSVSTLKIQRTERGDSAVYLCASSVPRGEQFFGPGTRLTVL.

V and J are TRBV28 and TRBJ2-2; possible D gene TRBD1, 5 bases. CDR3 length: 15 residues. V was trimmed by 3 bases and J by 4 bases, leaving 12 bases between them. Per the germline V gene, CDR1 is MDHEN and CDR2 is SYDVKM. CDR3 amino acids: CASSLTDASTGELFF. Written as DNA, the CDR3 is TGTGCCAGCAGTTTGACAGACGCTTCCACCGGGGAGCTGTTTTTT.

In this sample, this clone turned up a few times. This chain links TRBV5-1 with TRBJ2-2; 9 bases fit TRBD2. The germline gives CDR1 SGHRS, CDR2 YFSETQ. The J segment lost 4 bases and the V segment lost 4 bases, leaving 11 bases of the junction unmatched. The CDR3 has 17 amino acids. CDR3 in DNA: TGCGCCAGCAGCGTAGCGATAGCGGGAGCGGGCACCGGGGAGCTGTTTTTT. Encoded protein: CASSVAIAGAGTGELFF.

This clone was detected a few times. The sample has other DNA sequences that encode this CDR3 too. The chain is built from TRBV15 and TRBJ2-6, with D perhaps matching TRBD2 (6 bases). V was clipped by 3 bases and J by 1 base, with 13 bases between them. This CDR3 is 17 amino acids long. Per germline, CDR1 LNHNV and CDR2 YYDKDF (reference sequence). The CDR3 is CATSRTGAFSGANVLTF. The CDR3 bases are TGTGCCACCAGCAGGACGGGAGCTTTTTCTGGGGCCAACGTCCTGACTTTC.

This clone was observed once. The rearrangement links TRBV5-1 to TRBJ1-3; weak D call: TRBD1 (5 bases). Looked up from germline, CDR1 is SGHRS and CDR2 is YFSETQ. Trimming removed 4 bases from V and 0 bases from J, with 11 bases in between. The CDR3 extends over 15 amino acids. The chain's CDR3 is CASSPGQASGNTIYF. The CDR3 DNA follows: TGCGCCAGCAGCCCAGGACAAGCCTCTGGAAACACCATATATTTT.

V and J are TRBV7-2 and TRBJ2-3; 9 bases fit TRBD2. There are 15 residues in the CDR3. Trimming took 5 bases from V and 2 from J; bases not matched to a gene: 5. Germline values: CDR1 SGHTA, CDR2 FQGNSA. CDR3 in amino acids: CASSQTSGSTDTQYF. The CDR3 nucleotides are TGTGCCAGCAGCCAAACTAGCGGGTCCACAGATACGCAGTATTTT. The variable domain in full, with the rest retrieved from reference TRBV7-2 and TRBJ2-3, is GAGVSQSPSNKVTEKGKDVELRCDPISGHTALYWYRQSLGQGLEFLIYFQGNSAPDKSGLPSDRFSAERTGGSVSTLTIQRTQQEDSAVYLCASSQTSGSTDTQYFGPGTRLTVL.

This clone was seen once. The CDR3: CASSLRLTGELFF. The CDR3 nucleotides read TGTGCCAGCTCCCTCAGACTCACCGGGGAGCTGTTTTTT. This chain links TRBV9 with TRBJ2-2; D call uncertain. The CDR3 length is 13 residues. The germline V gene encodes CDR1 SGDLS and CDR2 YYNGEE. V lost 7 bases and J lost 4, with 11 bases in between.

V gene TRBV5-5 combines with J gene TRBJ1-2; D remains ambiguous. V gave up 0 bases and J gave up 1 base, with 4 bases separating them. This CDR3 region has 13 residues. CDR1 and CDR2 from the germline V gene are SGHKS and YYEKEE (reference sequence). The CDR3 DNA sequence: TGTGCCAGCAGCTTGGCCATTAACTATGGCTACACCTTC. This sequence encodes CASSLAINYGYTF.

This clone was seen more than once but under ten times. The rearrangement uses TRBV28 and TRBJ2-7, with 9 positions matching TRBD1. Trimming removed 3 bases from V and 4 bases from J; junction bases left unmatched: 4. The germline V gene encodes CDR1 MDHEN and CDR2 SYDVKM. The CDR3 is 14 amino acids. CDR3: CASSLEDRGYEQYF. The CDR3 region has the DNA TGTGCCAGCAGTTTGGAGGACAGGGGTTACGAGCAGTACTTC.

This chain joins TRBV6-1 and TRBJ1-2, with D possibly matching TRBD1 (6 bases). Trimming stripped 7 bases from V and 5 bases from J, with 14 bases between. CDR3 length: 13 residues. CDR1 is MNHNS, CDR2 SASEGT, per germline. The CDR3 nucleotides read TGTGCCAGCACCGGACAGATCATTTATGGCTACACCTTC. This codes for CASTGQIIYGYTF.

The chain links TRBV7-9 to TRBJ2-3, with D uncertain. V lost 2 bases to trimming and J lost 3 bases, with 15 bases between them. The germline gives CDR1 SEHNR, CDR2 FQNEAQ (reference sequence). The CDR3 extends over 16 amino acids. The CDR3 spells CASSLSPEEHTDTQYF. CDR3 sequence (DNA): TGTGCCAGCAGCTTATCACCTGAGGAGCATACAGATACGCAGTATTTT. The whole variable domain, filled in from reference TRBV7-9 and TRBJ2-3, reads DTGVSQNPRHKITKRGQNVTFRCDPISEHNRLYWYRQTLGQGPEFLTYFQNEAQLEKSRLLSDRFSAERPKGSFSTLEIQRTEQGDSAMYLCASSLSPEEHTDTQYFGPGTRLTVL.